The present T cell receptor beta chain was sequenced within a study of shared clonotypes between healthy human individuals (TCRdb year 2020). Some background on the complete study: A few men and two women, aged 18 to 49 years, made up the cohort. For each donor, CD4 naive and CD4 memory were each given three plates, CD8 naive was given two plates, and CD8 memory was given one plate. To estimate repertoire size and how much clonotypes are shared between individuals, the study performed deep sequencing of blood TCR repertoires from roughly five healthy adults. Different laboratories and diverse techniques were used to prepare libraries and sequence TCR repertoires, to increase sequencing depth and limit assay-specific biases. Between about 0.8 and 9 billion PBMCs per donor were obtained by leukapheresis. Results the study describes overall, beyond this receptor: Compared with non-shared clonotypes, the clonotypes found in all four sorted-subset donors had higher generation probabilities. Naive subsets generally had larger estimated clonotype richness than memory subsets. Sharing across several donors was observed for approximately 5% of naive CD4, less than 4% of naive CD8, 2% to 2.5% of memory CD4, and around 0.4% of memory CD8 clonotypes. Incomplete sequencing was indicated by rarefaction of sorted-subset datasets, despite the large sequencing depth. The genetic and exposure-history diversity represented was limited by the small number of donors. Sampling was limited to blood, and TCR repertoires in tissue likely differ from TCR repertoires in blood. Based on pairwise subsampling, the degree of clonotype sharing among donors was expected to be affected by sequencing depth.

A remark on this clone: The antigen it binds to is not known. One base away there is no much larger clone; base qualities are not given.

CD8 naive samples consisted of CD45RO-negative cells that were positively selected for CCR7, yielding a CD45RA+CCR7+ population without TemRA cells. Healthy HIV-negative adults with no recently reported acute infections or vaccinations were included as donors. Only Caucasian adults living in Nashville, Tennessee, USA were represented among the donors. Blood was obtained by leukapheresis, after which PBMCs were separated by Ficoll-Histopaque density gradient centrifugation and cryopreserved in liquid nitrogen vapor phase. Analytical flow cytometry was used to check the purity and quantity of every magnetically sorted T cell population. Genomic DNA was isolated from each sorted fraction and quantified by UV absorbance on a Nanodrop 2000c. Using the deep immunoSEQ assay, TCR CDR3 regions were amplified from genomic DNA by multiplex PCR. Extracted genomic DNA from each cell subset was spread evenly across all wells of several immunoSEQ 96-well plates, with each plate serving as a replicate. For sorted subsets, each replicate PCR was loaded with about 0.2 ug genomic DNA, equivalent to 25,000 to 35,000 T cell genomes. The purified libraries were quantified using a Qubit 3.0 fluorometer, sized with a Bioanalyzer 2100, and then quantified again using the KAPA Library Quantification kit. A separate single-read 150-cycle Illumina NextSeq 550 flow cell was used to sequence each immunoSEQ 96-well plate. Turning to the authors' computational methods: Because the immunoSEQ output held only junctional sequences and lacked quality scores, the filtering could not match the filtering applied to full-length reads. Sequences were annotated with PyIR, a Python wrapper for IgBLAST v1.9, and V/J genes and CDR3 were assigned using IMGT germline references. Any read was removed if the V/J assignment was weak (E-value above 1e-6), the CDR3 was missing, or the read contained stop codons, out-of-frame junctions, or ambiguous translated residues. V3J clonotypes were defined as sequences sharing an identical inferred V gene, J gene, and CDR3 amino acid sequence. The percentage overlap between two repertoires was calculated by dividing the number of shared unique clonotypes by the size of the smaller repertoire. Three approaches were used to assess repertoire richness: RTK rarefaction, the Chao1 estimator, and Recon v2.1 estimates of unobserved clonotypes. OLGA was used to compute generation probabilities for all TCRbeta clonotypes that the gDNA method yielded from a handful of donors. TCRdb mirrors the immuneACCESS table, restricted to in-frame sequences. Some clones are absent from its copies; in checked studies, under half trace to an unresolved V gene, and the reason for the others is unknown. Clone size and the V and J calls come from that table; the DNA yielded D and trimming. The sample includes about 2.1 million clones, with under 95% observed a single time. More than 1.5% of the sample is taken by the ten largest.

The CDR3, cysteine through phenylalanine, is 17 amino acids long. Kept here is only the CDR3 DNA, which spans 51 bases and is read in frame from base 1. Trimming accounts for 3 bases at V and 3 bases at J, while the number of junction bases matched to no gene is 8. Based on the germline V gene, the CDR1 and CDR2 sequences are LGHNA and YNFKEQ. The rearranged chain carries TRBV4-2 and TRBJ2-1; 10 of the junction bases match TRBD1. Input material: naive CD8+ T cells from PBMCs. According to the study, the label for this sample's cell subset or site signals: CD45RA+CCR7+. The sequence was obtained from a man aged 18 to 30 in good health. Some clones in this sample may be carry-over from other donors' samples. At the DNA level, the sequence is TGTGCCAGCAGCCAGGTCGGGGACAGGGGCATCTACAATGAGCAGTTCTTC. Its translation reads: CASSQVGDRGIYNEQFF.